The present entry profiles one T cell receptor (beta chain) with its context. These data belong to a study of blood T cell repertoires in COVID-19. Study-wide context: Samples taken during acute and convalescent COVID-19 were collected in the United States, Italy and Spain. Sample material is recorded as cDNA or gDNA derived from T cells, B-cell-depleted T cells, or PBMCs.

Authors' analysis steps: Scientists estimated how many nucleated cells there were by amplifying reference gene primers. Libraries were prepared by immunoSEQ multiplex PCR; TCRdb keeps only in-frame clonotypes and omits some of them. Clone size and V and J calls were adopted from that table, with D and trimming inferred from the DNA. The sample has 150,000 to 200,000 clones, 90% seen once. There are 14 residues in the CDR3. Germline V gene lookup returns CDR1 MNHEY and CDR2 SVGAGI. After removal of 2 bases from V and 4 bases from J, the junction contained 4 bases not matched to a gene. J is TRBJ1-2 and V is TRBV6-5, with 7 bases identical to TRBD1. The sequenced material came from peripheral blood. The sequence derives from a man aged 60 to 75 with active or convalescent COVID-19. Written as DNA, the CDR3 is TGTGCCAGCAGTTACCTACAGGGGATCTATGGCTACACCTTC. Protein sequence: CASSYLQGIYGYTF.